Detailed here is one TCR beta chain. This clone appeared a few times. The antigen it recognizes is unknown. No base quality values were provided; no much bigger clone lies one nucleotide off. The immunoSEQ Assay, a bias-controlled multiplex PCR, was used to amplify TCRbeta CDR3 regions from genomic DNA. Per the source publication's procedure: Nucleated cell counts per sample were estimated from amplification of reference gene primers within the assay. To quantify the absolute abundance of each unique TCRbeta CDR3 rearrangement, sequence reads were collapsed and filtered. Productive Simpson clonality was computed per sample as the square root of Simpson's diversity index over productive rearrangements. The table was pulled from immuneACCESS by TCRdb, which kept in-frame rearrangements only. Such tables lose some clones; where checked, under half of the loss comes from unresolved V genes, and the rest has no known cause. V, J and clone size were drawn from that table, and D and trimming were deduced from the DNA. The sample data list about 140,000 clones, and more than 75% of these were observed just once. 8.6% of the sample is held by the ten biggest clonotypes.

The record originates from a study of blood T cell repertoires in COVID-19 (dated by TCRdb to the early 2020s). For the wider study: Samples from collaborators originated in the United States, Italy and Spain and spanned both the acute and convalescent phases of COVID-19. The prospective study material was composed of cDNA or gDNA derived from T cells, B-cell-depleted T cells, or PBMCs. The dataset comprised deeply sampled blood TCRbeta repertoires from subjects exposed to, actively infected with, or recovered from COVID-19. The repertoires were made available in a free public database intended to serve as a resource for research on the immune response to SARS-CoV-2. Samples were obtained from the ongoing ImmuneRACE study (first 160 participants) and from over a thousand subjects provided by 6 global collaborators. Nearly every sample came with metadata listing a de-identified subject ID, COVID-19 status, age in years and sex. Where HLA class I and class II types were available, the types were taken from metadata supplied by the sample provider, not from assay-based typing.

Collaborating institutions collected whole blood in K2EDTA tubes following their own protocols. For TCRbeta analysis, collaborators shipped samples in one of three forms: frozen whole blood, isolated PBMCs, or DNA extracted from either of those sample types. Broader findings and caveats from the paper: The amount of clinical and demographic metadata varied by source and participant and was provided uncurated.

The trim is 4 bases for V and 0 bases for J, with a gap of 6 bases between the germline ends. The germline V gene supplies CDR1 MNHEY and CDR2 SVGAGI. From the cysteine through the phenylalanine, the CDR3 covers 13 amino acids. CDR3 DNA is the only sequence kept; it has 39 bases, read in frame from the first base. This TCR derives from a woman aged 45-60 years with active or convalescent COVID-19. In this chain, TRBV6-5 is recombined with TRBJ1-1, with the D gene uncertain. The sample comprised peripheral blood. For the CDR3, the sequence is CASSSSLNTEAFF. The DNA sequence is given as TGTGCCAGCAGTTCTAGCTTGAACACTGAAGCTTTCTTT.